This is a list of T cell receptor beta chains from one sample in a study of blood T cell repertoires in COVID-19. Clones were read by immunoSEQ multiplex PCR, and TCRdb kept only the in-frame ones, dropping some. This sample has approximately 300,000 clones, with over 75% found just once. Sequenced sample: PBMCs or T cells enriched from blood (not recorded which). All receptors derive from a young woman who had recovered from COVID-19. CDR3s include the opening cysteine and the closing phenylalanine or tryptophan. Each record gives: CDR3 protein, CDR3 DNA, D gene, J gene, clone size, V gene. D genes are given only for firm matches. The size of a clone is reported for some rows only, either as once, few or many, or as a class for expanded clones.

CDR3: CASSTGSLENTEAFF
DNA: TGTGCCAGTAGTACCGGGAGTCTAGAGAACACTGAAGCTTTCTTT
D: .
J: TRBJ1-1
size: once
V: TRBV19

CDR3: CASTRAPGISNQPQHF
DNA: TGTGCCAGTACCCGGGCCCCAGGGATAAGCAATCAGCCCCAGCATTTT
D: .
J: TRBJ1-5
size: .
V: TRBV19

CDR3: CASSQGLAGGADTQYF
DNA: TGTGCCAGCAGCCAAGGACTAGCGGGGGGGGCAGATACGCAGTATTTT
D: TRBD2
J: TRBJ2-3
size: .
V: TRBV14

CDR3: CASSHDLGDGYTF
DNA: TGTGCCAGCAGCCATGACCTAGGGGATGGCTACACCTTC
D: .
J: TRBJ1-2
size: .
V: TRBV7-9

CDR3: CASSLAGQLYGYTF
DNA: TGTGCCAGCAGCTTGGCCGGACAGCTCTATGGCTACACCTTC
D: .
J: TRBJ1-2
size: .
V: TRBV7-2

CDR3: CASSYPGQGVNEQFF
DNA: TGTGCCAGCAGCTACCCGGGACAGGGTGTGAATGAGCAGTTCTTC
D: TRBD1
J: TRBJ2-1
size: .
V: TRBV13

CDR3: CASRQPRGGGSYEQYF
DNA: TGCGCCAGCAGGCAACCTCGCGGGGGGGGATCCTACGAGCAGTACTTC
D: TRBD2
J: TRBJ2-7
size: .
V: TRBV10-1

CDR3: CASTSSYNSPLHF
DNA: TGTGCCAGCACGAGCTCCTATAATTCACCCCTCCACTTT
D: .
J: TRBJ1-6
size: .
V: TRBV2

CDR3: CASSRSRGQNTGELFF
DNA: TGTGCCAGCAGCCGGTCCCGGGGTCAGAACACCGGGGAGCTGTTTTTT
D: .
J: TRBJ2-2
size: .
V: TRBV5-4

CDR3: CASSAQGIKNIQYF
DNA: TGTGCCAGCAGCGCCCAGGGAATCAAAAACATTCAGTACTTC
D: .
J: TRBJ2-4
size: .
V: TRBV5-4

CDR3: CASSSTGAGYYEQYF
DNA: TGTGCCAGCAGCTCCACCGGGGCGGGGTACTACGAGCAGTACTTC
D: .
J: TRBJ2-7
size: .
V: TRBV7-9

CDR3: CASRMDGQGWDEQYF
DNA: TGTGCCAGCAGAATGGACGGGCAGGGCTGGGACGAGCAGTACTTC
D: .
J: TRBJ2-7
size: .
V: TRBV5-4

CDR3: CASSPGGGSSYEQYF
DNA: TGTGCCAGCTCACCAGGGGGCGGAAGCTCCTACGAGCAGTACTTC
D: .
J: TRBJ2-7
size: few
V: TRBV18

CDR3: CASSFLGAPYEQYF
DNA: TGTGCCAGCAGTTTTCTGGGGGCCCCCTACGAGCAGTACTTC
D: .
J: TRBJ2-7
size: .
V: TRBV28

CDR3: CASSESTRGVAGGQSDTQYF
DNA: TGCGCCAGCAGTGAGTCGACTCGTGGGGTAGCCGGGGGGCAATCAGATACGCAGTATTTT
D: .
J: TRBJ2-3
size: .
V: TRBV10-1

CDR3: CARSSFIGTGQANYGYTF
DNA: TGTGCCAGAAGCAGCTTCATCGGGACAGGGCAAGCTAACTATGGCTACACCTTC
D: TRBD1
J: TRBJ1-2
size: .
V: TRBV5-3

CDR3: CASSPGTGGAVNSPLHF
DNA: TGTGCCAGCAGTCCAGGGACAGGGGGCGCCGTTAATTCACCCCTCCACTTT
D: TRBD1
J: TRBJ1-6
size: .
V: TRBV6-6

CDR3: CASSEWRGLAGENEQFF
DNA: TGTGCCAGCAGTGAATGGAGGGGACTAGCGGGGGAAAATGAGCAGTTCTTC
D: TRBD2
J: TRBJ2-1
size: .
V: TRBV2

CDR3: CASSSEGGLSTEAFF
DNA: TGCGCCAGCAGCTCCGAAGGGGGTTTGAGCACTGAAGCTTTCTTT
D: .
J: TRBJ1-1
size: few
V: TRBV5-1

CDR3: CASSLYRDSPYGYTF
DNA: TGTGCCAGCAGCTTATACCGGGACAGCCCCTATGGCTACACCTTC
D: TRBD1
J: TRBJ1-2
size: .
V: TRBV5-8

CDR3: CASTTRSVFEIEAFF
DNA: TGTGCCAGCACCACCCGTTCGGTTTTCGAGATTGAAGCTTTCTTT
D: .
J: TRBJ1-1
size: few
V: TRBV6-5